This T cell receptor beta chain was obtained from a study of T-cell memory formation after mild COVID-19. TCRdb reprocessed the 5' RACE reads with MiXCR, giving one entry per CDR3 protein. The sample has around 60,000 distinct CDR3 sequences; 9.5% are singletons. This clonotype was found a few times. Its target is not known. The CDR3 has 15 amino acids. V gave up 5 bases and J gave up 4 bases; unmatched junction bases: 8. The germline CDR1 and CDR2 sequences are SGHAT and FQNNGV. Regarding the study as a whole: Contracting clones from day 15 to 85 showed balanced CD4/CD8; later expanders favored CD4+. CD4+ clones that contracted lay mainly in CM and EM; CD8+ ones lay in EMRA. Proof of SARS-CoV-2 specificity was absent for the second-wave clones that crested on day 37. Some clones that responded were present in memory (sampled pre-infection), which suggests cross-reactive memory joined.

V and J are TRBV11-2 and TRBJ2-5, with 9 bases identical to TRBD1. The sequenced sample consisted of PBMCs or a T cell subset sorted from them (not recorded which). This clonotype was obtained from a man between 18 and 35 years old who had mild COVID-19 (a few samples of this study predate the infection). Cell type and time point are not known. CDR3 sequence reads: CASSIHTGQGETQYF. CDR3 DNA sequence: TGTGCCAGCAGCATCCATACGGGACAGGGAGAGACCCAGTACTTC.